Below are 23 T cell receptor beta chains sequenced from a single sample in a study of OX40 agonist ivuxolimab in advanced cancers. Some clones are missing from TCRdb's copy, which holds only in-frame ones; the method was immunoSEQ multiplex PCR. The sample shows approximately 50,000 clones, roughly 73% of them seen only once. Sample: CD4+ or CD8+ T cells sorted from blood, taken in a trial of the OX40 agonist ivuxolimab. These receptors were collected from an adult with an advanced solid tumor such as melanoma, head and neck, liver or kidney cancer.

CDR3 in DNA: TGCAGTGCGAGCGCAGGCTATGGCTACACCTTC. It codes for CSASAGYGYTF. V usage is TRBV20-1 and J usage is TRBJ1-2; D uncertain. The CDR3 totals 11 residues. Trimming pared 6 bases from V and 4 bases from J, leaving 9 bases between. Germline assignment: CDR1 DFQATT and CDR2 SNEGSKA (reference sequence).

The V call is TRBV29-1, the J call TRBJ1-1; D not certain. V lost 4 bases and J 7 bases, leaving 7 bases between the germline ends. The CDR3 extends over 10 amino acids. Germline lookup yields CDR1 SQVTM and CDR2 ANQGSEA. The CDR3 DNA reads TGCAGCGTTGGGCACCGTGAAGCTTTCTTT. It codes for CSVGHREAFF.

The CDR3 region is CASSVGSAGELFF. DNA for the CDR3: TGTGCCAGCAGCGTAGGCAGCGCCGGGGAGCTGTTTTTT. The V gene is TRBV9, the J gene TRBJ2-2; D ambiguous. Deletions cut 0 bases from V and 6 bases from J, with 6 bases between. Germline V lookup: CDR1 SGDLS, CDR2 YYNGEE. There are 13 residues in the CDR3. The whole variable domain, remainder taken from reference TRBV9 and TRBJ2-2, is DSGVTQTPKHLITATGQRVTLRCSPRSGDLSVYWYQQSLDQGLQFLIQYYNGEERAKGNILERFSAQQFPDLHSELNLSSLELGDSALYFCASSVGSAGELFFGEGSRLTVL.

Here the CDR3 reads CASSLWGAGQETQYF. The CDR3 DNA follows: TGTGCCAGCAGCTTGTGGGGGGCGGGCCAAGAGACCCAGTACTTC. The J gene is TRBJ2-5, the V gene TRBV5-6; D possibly matches TRBD1 or TRBD2 (6 bases each). This CDR3 region has 15 residues. From germline, CDR1 is SGHDT and CDR2 YYEEEE. Trimming stripped 1 base from V and 1 base from J, with 11 bases between.

This chain joins TRBV5-4 and TRBJ2-5, with 7 bases lining up with TRBD1. Germline V CDR1 and CDR2: SGHNT, YYREEE (reference sequence). The CDR3 loop spans 16 amino acids. The junction had 14 bases not matched to a gene; V was cut back by 4 bases and J by 5 bases. The CDR3 DNA reads TGTGCCAGCAGCCCCCGAGGGGGCTGGCAAAGGGAGACCCAGTACTTC. It codes for CASSPRGGWQRETQYF.

The V gene is TRBV5-6, the J gene TRBJ1-6; 11 bases align to TRBD1. The V segment lost 4 bases and the J segment 9 bases; nucleotides outside the gene matches: 6. Germline V lookup: CDR1 SGHDT, CDR2 YYEEEE. The CDR3 covers 15 residues. The CDR3 here is CASSGRGTGGSPLHF. The CDR3 bases are TGTGCCAGCAGCGGGAGGGGGACAGGGGGTTCACCCCTCCACTTT.

This chain links TRBV7-3 with TRBJ2-2, with 7 positions matching TRBD2. CDR1 and CDR2 (germline): SGHTA, FQGTGA. V shed 5 bases, J shed 6 bases, and the junction held 12 bases outside the gene matches. There are 16 residues in the CDR3. CDR3 amino acids: CASSPQGGAAAGELFF. As DNA, the CDR3 is TGTGCCAGCAGCCCCCAGGGAGGGGCGGCCGCCGGGGAGCTGTTTTTT. Drawing the rest from reference TRBV7-3 and TRBJ2-2, the complete variable domain is GAGVSQTPSNKVTEKGKYVELRCDPISGHTALYWYRQSLGQGPEFLIYFQGTGAADDSGLPNDRFFAVRPEGSVSTLKIQRTERGDSAVYLCASSPQGGAAAGELFFGEGSRLTVL.

The chain links TRBV10-3 to TRBJ1-1; weak D call: TRBD1 (5 bases). Trimming took off 6 bases at V and 0 bases at J, with 11 bases between the two ends. The CDR3 has 14 amino acids. Germline V gene data show CDR1 as ENHRY and CDR2 as SYGVKD. In DNA form, the CDR3 reads TGTGCCATCAGGGAGAAACAGGTGAACACTGAAGCTTTCTTT. Translation: CAIREKQVNTEAFF.

The V call is TRBV2, the J call TRBJ1-1; TRBD1 might be the D (5 bases). Germline lookup yields CDR1 SNHLY and CDR2 FYNNEI. The CDR3 is 14 residues long. V lost 5 bases to trimming and J lost 5 bases, with 15 bases between them. CDR3 nucleotide sequence: TGTGCCAGCAGTTCCTCTCTTCGACAGACTGAAGCTTTCTTT. It yields the protein CASSSSLRQTEAFF.

The V and J genes are TRBV10-2 and TRBJ1-5; 7 bases are a match to TRBD1. CDR3 length: 13 amino acids. The germline gives CDR1 WSHSY, CDR2 SAAADI. V shed 5 bases, J shed 6 bases, and the junction held 4 bases outside the gene matches. The CDR3 nucleotides read TGCGCCAGCAGTCAGGGGGTCGGTCAGCCCCAGCATTTT. Amino acids: CASSQGVGQPQHF.

The chain joins TRBV15 to TRBJ2-3; 10 nucleotides match TRBD2. Germline assignment: CDR1 LNHNV and CDR2 YYDKDF (reference sequence). The CDR3 runs 15 residues. V lost 4 bases, J lost 4 bases, and 5 bases stayed unmatched. The CDR3 DNA follows: TGTGCCACCAGCATCCCAGCGGGAGGGCCAGATACGCAGTATTTT. It encodes CATSIPAGGPDTQYF.

In DNA form, the CDR3 reads TGCGCCAGCAGCTCCCAGGGGATCTGGGCCGAGCAGTACTTC. Protein product: CASSSQGIWAEQYF. This chain connects TRBV5-1 to TRBJ2-7; D is possibly TRBD1 (6 bases). V lost 3 bases and J 6 bases, leaving 16 bases between the germline ends. This CDR3 is built from 14 residues. Germline values: CDR1 SGHRS, CDR2 YFSETQ.

This rearrangement joins TRBV5-1 to TRBJ2-3, with D unresolved. The length of the CDR3 is 11 residues. V was shortened by 1 base and J by 7 bases, with 4 bases between the two germline ends. Germline lookup yields CDR1 SGHRS and CDR2 YFSETQ. CDR3 amino acids: CASSLWHTQYF. In nucleotides, the CDR3 is TGCGCCAGCAGCTTGTGGCATACGCAGTATTTT.

V and J are TRBV4-3 and TRBJ1-4; unclear D gene. The CDR3 extends over 17 amino acids. Deletions cut 6 bases from V and 3 bases from J, with 20 bases between. Looked up from germline, CDR1 is LGHNA and CDR2 is YSLEER. Here the CDR3 reads CASRTTGSLRANEKLFF. The CDR3 DNA reads as TGCGCCAGCAGGACCACCGGGTCCCTGCGAGCTAATGAAAAACTGTTTTTT.

The chain employs TRBV14 and TRBJ1-6; D call uncertain. Between the trimmed V and J ends, which lost 3 bases and 7 bases, there was a span of 10 bases. Germline V gene lookup returns CDR1 SGHDN and CDR2 FVKESK. This CDR3 has 14 amino acids. The CDR3 protein is CASSQFSINSPLHF. In nucleotides, the CDR3 is TGTGCCAGCAGCCAGTTCAGCATCAATTCACCCCTCCACTTT.

This chain joins TRBV2 and TRBJ2-1, with a weak D call TRBD1 (5 bases). Deletions cut 6 bases from V and 16 bases from J, with 13 bases between. The CDR3 contains 10 residues. Germline values: CDR1 SNHLY, CDR2 FYNNEI. CDR3 in amino acids: CASRTASFFF. CDR3 nucleotides: TGTGCCAGCAGGACAGCTTCTTTTTTCTTC. Variable domain in full (rest from reference TRBV2 and TRBJ2-1): EPEVTQTPSHQVTQMGQEVILRCVPISNHLYFYWYRQILGQKVEFLVSFYNNEISEKSEIFDDQFSVERPDGSNFTLKIRSTKLEDSAMYFCASRTASFFFGPGTRLTVL.

The chain carries TRBV6-5 and TRBJ1-5; TRBD1 is a possible D gene (5 bases). The CDR3 covers 15 residues. The germline V gene has CDR1 MNHEY and CDR2 SVGAGI. Trimming shortened V by 7 bases and J by 2 bases, and 15 bases separated the two germline ends. The CDR3: CASTSNPGRNQPQHF. The CDR3, as DNA: TGTGCCAGCACCTCAAACCCAGGGCGCAATCAGCCCCAGCATTTT.

The chain combines TRBV6-1 with TRBJ2-1, with no clear D. This CDR3 spans 13 amino acids. The V gene lost 3 bases and the J gene lost 5 bases, with 8 bases spanning the gap. The germline CDR1 and CDR2 sequences are MNHNS and SASEGT. CDR3 DNA: TGTGCCAGCAGTGAGTGGGCAAACAATGAGCAGTTCTTC. Translated: CASSEWANNEQFF.

The CDR3 loop is CASSFSGEGYTF. In DNA form, the CDR3 reads TGCGCCAGCAGCTTCTCAGGGGAAGGCTACACCTTC. The chain uses TRBV5-1 and TRBJ1-2; tentatively, D is TRBD1 (6 bases). Germline V lookup: CDR1 SGHRS, CDR2 YFSETQ. Deletions cut 2 bases from V and 8 bases from J, with 10 bases between. The CDR3 has 12 residues.

The chain recombines TRBV13 with TRBJ2-2, with D possibly TRBD1 on 6 matching bases. Trimming removed 5 bases at V and 4 bases at J, with 17 bases between. Germline V CDR1 and CDR2: PRHDT, FYEKMQ (reference sequence). CDR3 length equals 16 residues. CDR3 coding DNA: TGTGCCAGCAGCCGGACACCGGGACAAACCACCGGGGAGCTGTTTTTT. Amino acid sequence: CASSRTPGQTTGELFF.

This clone was recorded only once. The chain carries TRBV5-1 and TRBJ2-5, with a weak D call TRBD1 (5 bases). V dropped 1 base and J dropped 5 bases, with 12 bases sitting between them. The CDR3 runs 14 residues. Germline V lookup: CDR1 SGHRS, CDR2 YFSETQ. The CDR3 DNA reads as TGCGCCAGCAGCTTGCCAGGGATCGGGGAGACCCAGTACTTC. Its protein is CASSLPGIGETQYF.

The rearrangement uses TRBV5-6 and TRBJ2-1, with TRBD1 matching over 9 bases. Trimming cost V 4 bases and J 7 bases; bases outside gene matches: 12. Germline loops: CDR1 SGHDT, CDR2 YYEEEE. This CDR3 has 16 residues. CDR3 sequence: CASSPMTGGRVNEQFF. CDR3 sequence (DNA): TGTGCCAGCAGCCCAATGACAGGGGGACGGGTAAATGAGCAGTTCTTC.

This clone was picked up one time. This could be a read error, since a much larger clone is one nucleotide away. Written as DNA, the CDR3 is TGTGCCTGGAGGACGAACACTGAAGCTTTCTTT. Translating gives CAWRTNTEAFF. V usage is TRBV30 and J usage is TRBJ1-1, with D hard to call. The length of the CDR3 is 11 residues. Germline assignment: CDR1 GTSNPN and CDR2 SVGIG (reference sequence). V lost 3 bases to trimming and J lost 1 base, with 3 bases between them.